Listed here are 17 T cell receptor beta chains from one sample, sequenced in a study of human T cells and chemical hapten exposure. This sample's time point: healthy volunteer bleed at 6 weeks. Total RNA was isolated from unfractionated whole blood. TCRdb re-derived calls from the RACE reads in MiXCR, one entry per CDR3 protein. Among 30,000 to 40,000 distinct CDR3 sequences listed, about 5.5% were seen once. The material sequenced was whole blood. These receptors were taken from a human donor in good health. Some clones in this sample may be carry-over from other donors' samples.

This clonotype was counted between two and nine times. The gene calls are TRBV7-9 and TRBJ1-4; weak D call: TRBD1 (5 bases). This CDR3 has 18 residues. Germline V CDR1 and CDR2: SEHNR, FQNEAQ (reference sequence). The V gene lost 5 bases and the J gene lost 0 bases, with 19 bases spanning the gap. CDR3 sequence (DNA): TGTGCCAGCAGCCCACCGGGATGGGACTTAGCAACTAATGAAAAACTGTTTTTT. It translates to CASSPPGWDLATNEKLFF.

This clonotype was counted many times. The rearrangement joins TRBV7-2 to TRBJ1-1, with D hard to call. V lost 8 bases to trimming and J lost 0 bases, with 10 bases between them. Per the germline V gene, CDR1 is SGHTA and CDR2 is FQGNSA. CDR3 length: 13 residues. The chain's CDR3 is CASFAVMNTEAFF. The CDR3 bases are TGTGCCAGCTTTGCAGTTATGAACACTGAAGCTTTCTTT.

This clonotype was detected ten times or more. The chain is built from TRBV4-1 and TRBJ2-1; TRBD2 matches 9 bases. V dropped 1 base and J dropped 4; count of bases not matched to a gene: 8. CDR1 MGHRA and CDR2 YSYEKL come from the germline V gene. The CDR3 is 17 residues long. CDR3: CASSQGRLADTYNEQFF. Written as DNA, the CDR3 is TGCGCCAGCAGCCAAGGGAGACTAGCGGATACTTACAATGAGCAGTTCTTC.

There are a few counts of this clonotype. The chain has TRBV6-6 and TRBJ1-1; maybe TRBD1 (5 bases). Deletions cut 8 bases from V and 5 bases from J, with 15 bases between. Germline CDR1 reads MNHNY; CDR2 reads SVGAGI (reference sequence). The CDR3 totals 13 residues. CDR3 protein: CASGDLGGTEAFF. In DNA form, the CDR3 reads TGTGCCAGCGGGGACCTGGGGGGGACTGAAGCTTTCTTT.

This clonotype was picked up many times. The genes are TRBV5-1 and TRBJ2-1; 11 nucleotides line up with TRBD2. CDR1 and CDR2 from the germline V gene are SGHRS and YFSETQ. This CDR3 region has 17 residues. J was trimmed by 7 bases and V by 1 base; bases with no gene match: 10. This CDR3 reads CASSLRGLAGGVNEQFF. The CDR3 nucleotides are TGCGCCAGCAGCTTGAGGGGGCTAGCGGGAGGCGTGAATGAGCAGTTCTTC.

This clonotype appeared many times. The V gene is TRBV9, the J gene TRBJ2-7; D might be TRBD2 (5 bases). The ends were cut back, 0 bases at V and 3 bases at J, with 7 bases in the middle. This CDR3 is 13 amino acids long. The germline gives CDR1 SGDLS, CDR2 YYNGEE. DNA for the CDR3: TGTGCCAGCAGCGTAGGTGGGAGCTACGAGCAGTACTTC. The encoded protein is CASSVGGSYEQYF.

This clonotype was seen at least ten times. The chain carries TRBV6-5 and TRBJ2-7; 8 positions match TRBD1. The CDR3 is made up of 16 amino acids. Germline trimming cut 4 bases from V and 5 bases from J; bases unmatched to any gene: 13. Germline V CDR1 and CDR2: MNHEY, SVGAGI. The CDR3 region is CASSSLDRAKSNEQYF. CDR3 DNA: TGTGCCAGCAGTTCCTTGGACAGGGCAAAGTCCAACGAGCAGTACTTC.

Turning to this clonotype: The CDR3 carries no conserved terminal phenylalanine or tryptophan, so it likely arises from a read error. V usage is TRBV28 and J usage is TRBJ1-2; maybe TRBD1 (6 bases). Per germline, CDR1 MDHEN and CDR2 SYDVKM. Trimming pared 6 bases from V and 3 bases from J, leaving 14 bases between. CDR3 length equals 14 residues. The CDR3: CASSYQGIDYGYTI. DNA for the CDR3: TGTGCCAGCAGCTACCAGGGGATTGACTATGGCTACACCATC.

This clonotype was seen repeatedly, ten times or more. The chain is built from TRBV5-1 and TRBJ1-1; the match to TRBD1 covers 7 bases. The CDR3 loop spans 15 amino acids. Germline V gene lookup returns CDR1 SGHRS and CDR2 YFSETQ. After removal of 3 bases from V and 5 bases from J, the junction contained 10 bases not matched to a gene. Here the CDR3 DNA reads TGCGCCAGCAGCTCCGGGACAGTCCGAGGGACTGAAGCTTTCTTT. The encoded protein is CASSSGTVRGTEAFF.

This clonotype was seen repeatedly, ten times or more. CDR3 coding DNA: TGTGCCAGCAGCCCCGACAGGGTCTATGGCTACACCTTC. Its translation: CASSPDRVYGYTF. J is TRBJ1-2 and V is TRBV6-6; 7 nucleotides match TRBD1. The junction had 5 bases not matched to a gene; V was cut back by 6 bases and J by 4 bases. Germline values: CDR1 MNHNY, CDR2 SVGAGI (reference sequence). The CDR3 loop spans 13 amino acids.

V is TRBV7-9 and J is TRBJ1-5; 10 bases are a match to TRBD1. This CDR3 is built from 20 residues. V shed 1 base, J shed 2 bases, and the junction held 14 bases outside the gene matches. From germline, CDR1 is SEHNR and CDR2 FQNEAQ (reference sequence). The CDR3 nucleotides are TGTGCCAGCAGCTTAGAGGTGGGGGACAGGGGCTACCCGGGCAATCAGCCCCAGCATTTT. This codes for CASSLEVGDRGYPGNQPQHF. The full variable domain, with the rest looked up from reference TRBV7-9 and TRBJ1-5, is DTGVSQNPRHKITKRGQNVTFRCDPISEHNRLYWYRQTLGQGPEFLTYFQNEAQLEKSRLLSDRFSAERPKGSFSTLEIQRTEQGDSAMYLCASSLEVGDRGYPGNQPQHFGDGTRLSIL.

This clonotype was seen many times. This chain joins TRBV7-2 and TRBJ1-1; D possibly corresponds to TRBD1 (5 bases). CDR1 is SGHTA, CDR2 FQGNSA, per germline. Trimming stripped 4 bases from V and 4 bases from J, with 10 bases between. This CDR3 is 13 amino acids long. This chain's CDR3 is CASSSRGSTEAFF. In DNA, the CDR3 is TGTGCCAGCAGCTCCCGGGGGAGCACTGAAGCTTTCTTT.

This clonotype has just a few counts. This chain uses TRBV5-1 with TRBJ2-7; no clear D gene. This CDR3 spans 12 amino acids. V lost 1 base to trimming and J lost 4 bases, with 6 bases between them. CDR1 is SGHRS and CDR2 is YFSETQ in the germline V gene. CDR3 loop: CASSLFGYEQYF. The CDR3 coding sequence is TGCGCCAGCAGCTTGTTCGGATACGAGCAGTACTTC. The complete variable domain, with remaining parts taken from reference TRBV5-1 and TRBJ2-7, reads KAGVTQTPRYLIKTRGQQVTLSCSPISGHRSVSWYQQTPGQGLQFLFEYFSETQRNKGNFPGRFSGRQFSNSRSEMNVSTLELGDSALYLCASSLFGYEQYFGPGTRLTVT.

This clonotype was recorded many times. The genes are TRBV12-3 or TRBV12-4 and TRBJ2-1; 14 bases are a match to TRBD2. The CDR3 totals 20 residues. V lost 6 bases to trimming and J lost 7 bases; unmatched junction nucleotides: 20. The CDR3 sequence is CASSFNSGTSGSRPGNEQFF. The CDR3 coding sequence is TGTGCCAGCAGCTTTAATTCCGGGACTAGCGGGAGCCGTCCGGGGAATGAGCAGTTCTTC.

This clonotype was found many times. The rearrangement links TRBV29-1 to TRBJ2-5, with D possibly being TRBD1 (5 bases). With 2 bases removed from V and 5 bases from J, the gap between germline ends came to 9 bases. Germline values: CDR1 SQVTM, CDR2 ANQGSEA. The CDR3 sequence is 12 residues long. The DNA for the CDR3 is TGCAGCGTTGAAAAAGGGGCCGAGACCCAGTACTTC. Encoded protein: CSVEKGAETQYF. Drawing the rest from reference TRBV29-1 and TRBJ2-5, the complete variable domain is SAVISQKPSRDICQRGTSLTIQCQVDSQVTMMFWYRQQPGQSLTLIATANQGSEATYESGFVIDKFPISRPNLTFSTLTVSNMSPEDSSIYLCSVEKGAETQYFGPGTRLLVL.

This clonotype has ten or more counts. The chain joins TRBV5-1 to TRBJ1-3, with D unclear. Trimming shortened V by 0 bases and J by 0 bases, and 10 bases separated the two germline ends. Looked up from germline, CDR1 is SGHRS and CDR2 is YFSETQ. The CDR3 covers 16 residues. This chain's CDR3 is CASSLGPLSSGNTIYF. The CDR3, as DNA: TGCGCCAGCAGCTTGGGACCCCTGAGCTCTGGAAACACCATATATTTT.

The sample holds many counts of this clonotype. The chain carries TRBV5-1 and TRBJ2-3, with D possibly matching TRBD2 (6 bases). CDR1 is SGHRS, CDR2 YFSETQ, per germline. The CDR3 sequence is 16 residues long. Trimming removed 0 bases at V and 4 bases at J, with 15 bases between. The CDR3 coding sequence is TGCGCCAGCAGCTTGGCGGGAGTAAAGTTGGCAGATACGCAGTATTTT. Amino acids: CASSLAGVKLADTQYF.